One and the same sample provided the 21 T cell receptor beta chains below, sequenced in a study of T cell responses to AZD1222 COVID-19 vaccine. TCRdb keeps only in-frame clones here, not all; method: immunoSEQ multiplex PCR. This table holds around 120,000 clones, about 87% found once. This sample comprised peripheral blood, obtained on day 0 of AZD1222 vaccination. The receptors here all came from an adult in good health.

The chain couples TRBV7-9 to TRBJ1-3; D is undetermined. V was clipped by 1 base and J by 1 base, with 14 bases between them. The germline V gene encodes CDR1 SEHNR and CDR2 FQNEAQ (reference sequence). CDR3 length: 17 residues. The CDR3 DNA is TGTGCCAGCAGCTTAGAGAGGTCTGGGAAATCTGGAAACACCATATATTTT. Its translation is CASSLERSGKSGNTIYF.

The chain employs TRBV7-9 and TRBJ1-3; D is unclear. CDR3 length: 13 residues. Germline V gives CDR1 SEHNR, CDR2 FQNEAQ (reference sequence). V shed 4 bases and J shed 3 bases, with 7 bases lying between them. As DNA, the CDR3 is TGTGCCAGCAGCTCTTTCAGTGGAAACACCATATATTTT. The encoded protein is CASSSFSGNTIYF. The full variable domain, rest sourced from reference TRBV7-9 and TRBJ1-3, is DTGVSQNPRHKITKRGQNVTFRCDPISEHNRLYWYRQTLGQGPEFLTYFQNEAQLEKSRLLSDRFSAERPKGSFSTLEIQRTEQGDSAMYLCASSSFSGNTIYFGEGSWLTVV.

The rearrangement links TRBV6-5 to TRBJ1-1; 12 bases align to TRBD1. This CDR3 has 13 residues. Germline loops: CDR1 MNHEY, CDR2 SVGAGI. The J segment lost 8 bases and the V segment lost 2 bases, leaving 0 bases of the junction unmatched. The chain's CDR3 is CASSYGTGGEAFF. The CDR3 coding sequence is TGTGCCAGCAGTTACGGGACAGGGGGCGAAGCTTTCTTT.

This clone was counted a few times. This chain connects TRBV11-2 to TRBJ1-6; D not certain. This CDR3 has 13 amino acids. V lost 3 bases and J lost 12, with 12 bases in between. Germline lookup yields CDR1 SGHAT and CDR2 FQNNGV. In DNA, the CDR3 is TGTGCCAGCAGCTTCGGATCTGAAAGACCCCTCCACTTT. Encoded protein: CASSFGSERPLHF. Full variable domain (remainder filled in from reference TRBV11-2 and TRBJ1-6): EAGVAQSPRYKIIEKRQSVAFWCNPISGHATLYWYQQILGQGPKLLIQFQNNGVVDDSQLPKDRFSAERLKGVDSTLKIQPAKLEDSAVYLCASSFGSERPLHFGNGTRLTVT.

The V gene is TRBV6-5, the J gene TRBJ1-2; 7 bases are a match to TRBD1. The CDR3 is 14 residues long. V shed 6 bases, J shed 6 bases, and the junction held 10 bases outside the gene matches. Germline V lookup: CDR1 MNHEY, CDR2 SVGAGI. CDR3 sequence reads: CASSPQQGLNGYTF. In DNA, the CDR3 is TGTGCCAGCAGCCCCCAACAGGGGCTGAATGGCTACACCTTC.

J is TRBJ2-3 and V is TRBV4-2; 7 nucleotides match TRBD2. The CDR3 spans 15 residues. The V gene end was trimmed by 3 bases and the J gene end by 2 bases; junction bases not matched to a gene: 5. The germline V gene has CDR1 LGHNA and CDR2 YNFKEQ. The CDR3 sequence: CASSQGGYVTDTQYF. The CDR3 region has the DNA TGTGCCAGCAGCCAGGGGGGGTATGTCACAGATACGCAGTATTTT.

V is TRBV5-4 and J is TRBJ1-3; no definite D call. With 2 bases removed from V and 2 bases from J, the gap between germline ends came to 17 bases. CDR3 length: 17 residues. CDR1 and CDR2 (germline): SGHNT, YYREEE (reference sequence). The CDR3 bases are TGTGCCAGCAGCTTATCCGGATCCAAGGGTCCTGGAAACACCATATATTTT. Translating it yields CASSLSGSKGPGNTIYF.

The V call is TRBV3-1 (or the pseudogene TRBV3-2), the J call TRBJ2-7, with D maybe TRBD2 (5 bases). V lost 3 bases to trimming and J lost 1 base, with 10 bases between them. The CDR3 has 14 amino acids. In germline, CDR1 is LGHDT, CDR2 YNNKEL (reference sequence). CDR3 sequence: CASSQKGDSYEQYF. In DNA, the CDR3 is TGTGCCAGCAGCCAGAAGGGAGATTCCTACGAGCAGTACTTC.

J is TRBJ1-5 and V is TRBV7-8; 7 bases match TRBD1. CDR1 is SGHVS and CDR2 is FQNEAQ in the germline V gene. The CDR3 is made up of 18 amino acids. The trim removed 2 bases at V and 4 bases at J, leaving 14 bases unmatched. The CDR3: CASSLLSGTGVGNQPQHF. CDR3 nucleotides: TGTGCCAGCAGCTTATTGTCGGGAACAGGGGTTGGGAATCAGCCCCAGCATTTT.

This clone was seen once. The CDR3, as DNA: TGCGCCAGCAGCTTGCTCCCAGGGTCCGATTCACCCCTCCACTTT. Its protein product is CASSLLPGSDSPLHF. The V call is TRBV5-1, the J call TRBJ1-6, with D possibly TRBD1 on 5 matching bases. Trimming removed 1 base from V and 8 bases from J, with 13 bases in between. CDR3 size: 15 residues. Per germline, CDR1 SGHRS and CDR2 YFSETQ.

The chain couples TRBV24-1 to TRBJ2-2, with 7 positions matching TRBD1. The CDR3 runs to 18 residues. J lost 0 bases, V lost 5 bases, and 11 bases had no gene match. Germline CDR1 KGHDR, CDR2 SFDVKD. The CDR3 loop is CATSGGDQGQSNTGELFF. CDR3 DNA sequence: TGTGCCACCAGTGGCGGAGATCAGGGACAGTCGAACACCGGGGAGCTGTTTTTT.

CDR3 in amino acids: CASSPLPGQGWNTEAFF. DNA of the CDR3: TGTGCCAGCAGTCCGCTCCCGGGACAGGGGTGGAACACTGAAGCTTTCTTT. V is TRBV6-6 and J is TRBJ1-1, with 10 positions matching TRBD1. V trimming: 5 bases; J trimming: 1 base; junction bases outside the gene matches: 10. The germline gives CDR1 MNHNY, CDR2 SVGAGI (reference sequence). The CDR3 loop spans 17 amino acids.

V gene TRBV6-2 or TRBV6-3 combines with J gene TRBJ2-7; TRBD1 might be the D (5 bases). The V end was cut by 2 bases, the J end by 2 bases, with 10 bases between. The CDR3 totals 14 residues. Germline-derived CDR1 and CDR2 are MNHEY and SVGEGT. The CDR3 spells CASSYGRETYEQYF. CDR3 DNA sequence: TGTGCCAGCAGTTACGGCAGGGAAACCTACGAGCAGTACTTC.

The chain uses TRBV7-2 and TRBJ2-5; possible D gene TRBD1, 6 bases. Germline lookup yields CDR1 SGHTA and CDR2 FQGNSA. Trimming removed 5 bases at V and 7 bases at J, with 14 bases between. There are 13 residues in the CDR3. The CDR3 is CASSEGRGRTQYF. The CDR3 DNA follows: TGTGCCAGCAGCGAGGGCAGGGGAAGGACCCAGTACTTC.

This chain connects TRBV7-3 to TRBJ2-3, with D perhaps TRBD1 (5 bases). The germline V and J ends were trimmed by 3 bases and 1 base, with 8 bases remaining between them. The CDR3 extends over 14 amino acids. The germline gives CDR1 SGHTA, CDR2 FQGTGA. The CDR3 protein is CASSFQGGTDTQYF. DNA for the CDR3: TGTGCCAGCAGCTTTCAAGGGGGCACAGATACGCAGTATTTT.

The V gene is TRBV11-2, the J gene TRBJ2-1; no reliable D call. CDR3 length: 15 amino acids. The germline V gene encodes CDR1 SGHAT and CDR2 FQNNGV. V was shortened by 3 bases and J by 0 bases, with 9 bases between the two germline ends. The CDR3 sequence is CASSFEASSYNEQFF. The CDR3 DNA is TGTGCCAGCAGCTTCGAGGCGAGCTCCTACAATGAGCAGTTCTTC.

This clone occurred once. A junction end diverges from the germline sequence, so it may reflect a read error. CDR3 in amino acids: CASSSVDQGTQYF. The CDR3 DNA is TGTGCCAGCAGCTCAGTGGACCAAGGGACCCAGTACTTC. The chain links TRBV7-2 to TRBJ2-5; D not certain. The CDR3 loop spans 13 amino acids. Germline V gives CDR1 SGHTA, CDR2 FQGNSA.

The V call is TRBV24-1, the J call TRBJ2-2, with D possibly TRBD2 on 5 matching bases. This CDR3 has 15 residues. V lost 5 bases and J lost 2, with 11 bases in between. CDR1 and CDR2 from the germline V gene are KGHDR and SFDVKD. In DNA, the CDR3 is TGTGCCACCAGTGGCTCCGGGATTAACACCGGGGAGCTGTTTTTT. Its protein is CATSGSGINTGELFF.

By sample fraction, this clone is medium-sized (0.01 to 0.1%). This chain connects TRBV4-2 to TRBJ1-1, with unresolved D. Germline CDR1 reads LGHNA; CDR2 reads YNFKEQ. This CDR3 spans 15 amino acids. Deletions cut 0 bases from V and 4 bases from J, with 12 bases between. CDR3 nucleotides: TGTGCCAGCAGCCAAGATAGGTCGGCTCTCACTGAAGCTTTCTTT. It codes for CASSQDRSALTEAFF.

The rearrangement uses TRBV7-9 and TRBJ2-1; D is ambiguous. Trimming stripped 5 bases from V and 5 bases from J, with 4 bases between. Germline CDR1 reads SEHNR; CDR2 reads FQNEAQ (reference sequence). CDR3 length: 11 residues. CDR3 sequence: CASSLNNEQFF. The CDR3 region has the DNA TGTGCCAGCAGCCTGAACAATGAGCAGTTCTTC. Together with reference TRBV7-9 and TRBJ2-1, the CDR3 gives the full variable domain: DTGVSQNPRHKITKRGQNVTFRCDPISEHNRLYWYRQTLGQGPEFLTYFQNEAQLEKSRLLSDRFSAERPKGSFSTLEIQRTEQGDSAMYLCASSLNNEQFFGPGTRLTVL.

This clone was observed a handful of times. The rearrangement joins TRBV9 to TRBJ1-2; possibly TRBD1 for D (5 bases). V dropped 3 bases and J dropped 5 bases, with 14 bases sitting between them. This CDR3 has 14 residues. Germline-derived CDR1 and CDR2 are SGDLS and YYNGEE. The CDR3 is CASSDRDGTYGYTF. The CDR3 nucleotides are TGTGCCAGCAGCGACCGGGACGGTACTTATGGCTACACCTTC.